The 30 T cell receptor beta chains below all came from one sample that was sequenced in a study of blood T cell repertoires in COVID-19. The table came from immunoSEQ multiplex PCR; TCRdb's copy has only in-frame clones and leaves some out. The sample contains fewer than 200,000 clones, roughly 80% of which appear only once. Material for sequencing was peripheral blood. These receptor sequences come from a woman of 80 years or more with acute or convalescent COVID-19.

This clone was seen more than once but under ten times. This sequence joins TRBV18 and TRBJ2-1, with TRBD1 matching over 9 bases. After removal of 4 bases from V and 6 bases from J, the junction contained 7 bases not matched to a gene. Germline V gene data show CDR1 as KGHSH and CDR2 as LQKENI. The CDR3 runs to 15 residues. CDR3 protein: CASSRGQGRINEQFF. CDR3 nucleotide sequence: TGTGCCAGCTCACGGGGACAGGGCCGCATCAATGAGCAGTTCTTC.

The rearrangement uses TRBV30 and TRBJ2-3, with 7 nucleotides matching TRBD2. Trimming cost V 1 base and J 5 bases; bases outside gene matches: 9. The CDR3 contains 15 residues. The germline gives CDR1 GTSNPN, CDR2 SVGIG (reference sequence). For the CDR3, the DNA is TGTGCCTGGAGTGCGGGGGGACGGCAGGAAGATACGCAGTATTTT. Translating gives CAWSAGGRQEDTQYF.

The chain combines TRBV7-6 with TRBJ2-5, with TRBD2 matching 10 bases. CDR3 length: 16 residues. V was clipped by 1 base and J by 5 bases; unmatched bases: 7. Germline CDR1 SGHVS, CDR2 FNYEAQ. Here the CDR3 reads CASSLVLAGAPETQYF. The CDR3 DNA is TGTGCCAGCAGCTTAGTCCTAGCGGGGGCCCCGGAGACCCAGTACTTC.

This clone was seen a handful of times. V usage is TRBV19 and J usage is TRBJ1-5; D remains unclear. CDR1 and CDR2 from the germline V gene are LNHDA and SQIVND (reference sequence). Trimming stripped 10 bases from V and 5 bases from J, with 18 bases between. This CDR3 is built from 14 residues. The DNA of the CDR3 is TGTGCCACTGCCTCCGACACTTGGTATCAGCCCCAGCATTTT. Translation: CATASDTWYQPQHF. Full variable domain (rest looked up from reference TRBV19 and TRBJ1-5): DGGITQSPKYLFRKEGQNVTLSCEQNLNHDAMYWYRQDPGQGLRLIYYSQIVNDFQKGDIAEGYSVSREKKESFPLTVTSAQKNPTAFYLCATASDTWYQPQHFGDGTRLSIL.

CDR3 protein: CASSLSSTGTVYGYTF. The CDR3 region has the DNA TGTGCCAGCAGCCTATCCAGTACCGGGACAGTCTATGGCTACACCTTC. This rearrangement joins TRBV25-1 to TRBJ1-2; 7 nucleotides agree with TRBD1. The CDR3 spans 16 residues. Looked up from germline, CDR1 is MGHDK and CDR2 is SYGVNS. V shed 6 bases and J 4 bases; nucleotides not matched to a gene: 14.

The genes are TRBV6-2 or TRBV6-3 and TRBJ1-5; D gene ambiguous. The germline CDR1 and CDR2 sequences are MNHEY and SVGEGT. The length of the CDR3 is 15 residues. Trimming cost V 6 bases and J 0 bases, with 12 bases left between them. The CDR3 region has the DNA TGTGCCAGCAGCTTACACGCGGATAGCAATCAGCCCCAGCATTTT. Amino acid sequence: CASSLHADSNQPQHF.

The V and J genes are TRBV4-2 and TRBJ1-1; no definite D call. The CDR3 is made up of 14 amino acids. V gave up 6 bases and J gave up 1 base, with 12 bases separating them. CDR1 is LGHNA, CDR2 YNFKEQ, per germline. CDR3 sequence reads: CASREQNKNTEAFF. As DNA, the CDR3 is TGTGCCAGCAGAGAACAGAATAAGAACACTGAAGCTTTCTTT.

This chain links TRBV5-1 with TRBJ1-1, with TRBD1 identical over 8 bases. Germline-derived CDR1 and CDR2 are SGHRS and YFSETQ. J was trimmed by 1 base and V by 4 bases; bases with no gene match: 6. The CDR3 contains 15 residues. CDR3 sequence (DNA): TGCGCCAGCAGCAACGGACAGGGAACGAACACTGAAGCTTTCTTT. This translates into CASSNGQGTNTEAFF. Looking up the rest from reference TRBV5-1 and TRBJ1-1 gives the full variable domain: KAGVTQTPRYLIKTRGQQVTLSCSPISGHRSVSWYQQTPGQGLQFLFEYFSETQRNKGNFPGRFSGRQFSNSRSEMNVSTLELGDSALYLCASSNGQGTNTEAFFGQGTRLTVV.

This clone has just one count. This chain's CDR3 is CASSKDSVSSYEQYF. The CDR3 DNA reads TGTGCCAGCAGCAAGGACAGCGTTAGCTCCTACGAGCAGTACTTC. The chain employs TRBV6-5 and TRBJ2-7, with TRBD1 as a possible D gene (6 bases). There are 15 residues in the CDR3. In germline, CDR1 is MNHEY, CDR2 SVGAGI. The germline V and J ends were trimmed by 6 bases and 0 bases, with 15 bases remaining between them.

This chain connects TRBV19 to TRBJ2-2; the match to TRBD1 covers 9 bases. The CDR3 spans 17 residues. Germline CDR1 reads LNHDA; CDR2 reads SQIVND (reference sequence). Trimming at V came to 4 bases and at J to 5 bases, leaving 11 bases not matched to a gene. The CDR3 loop is CASSKTTGGARTGELFF. The CDR3 DNA reads as TGTGCCAGTAGTAAAACCACAGGGGGCGCAAGGACCGGGGAGCTGTTTTTT.

This chain joins TRBV10-3 and TRBJ2-1; 7 bases fit TRBD2. The CDR3 extends over 14 amino acids. V lost 10 bases and J lost 3; bases outside the gene matches: 9. The V gene's germline CDR1 is ENHRY and CDR2 SYGVKD. CDR3 in DNA: TGTGCCACCCTGGAGGCGGGGGTCTACAATGAGCAGTTCTTC. Translating gives CATLEAGVYNEQFF.

V is TRBV5-1 and J is TRBJ1-4; the D gene is possibly TRBD1 (6 bases). Between the trimmed V and J ends, which lost 6 bases and 0 bases, there was a span of 12 bases. CDR1 and CDR2 (germline): SGHRS, YFSETQ. The CDR3 consists of 15 residues. CDR3 residues: CASKKDSSTNEKLFF. DNA for the CDR3: TGCGCCAGCAAGAAGGACAGCTCAACTAATGAAAAACTGTTTTTT.

The chain is built from TRBV6-6 and TRBJ1-5; D gene uncertain. This CDR3 spans 15 amino acids. Germline values: CDR1 MNHNY, CDR2 SVGAGI (reference sequence). Trimming took off 0 bases at V and 1 base at J, with 7 bases between the two ends. The CDR3 DNA reads TGTGCCAGCAGTTACTCGGCTGTGAGCAATCAGCCCCAGCATTTT. It specifies CASSYSAVSNQPQHF.

This clone occurred a few times. Here the CDR3 DNA reads TGCGCCAGCAGCCCGCGATCCCTGGACAGCAACTATGGCTACACCTTC. It translates to CASSPRSLDSNYGYTF. J is TRBJ1-2 and V is TRBV5-1; a weak D match, TRBD1 (6 bases). The V gene's germline CDR1 is SGHRS and CDR2 YFSETQ. V was pared by 4 bases and J by 2 bases, with 18 bases between. CDR3 length: 16 amino acids. Looking up the rest from reference TRBV5-1 and TRBJ1-2 gives the full variable domain: KAGVTQTPRYLIKTRGQQVTLSCSPISGHRSVSWYQQTPGQGLQFLFEYFSETQRNKGNFPGRFSGRQFSNSRSEMNVSTLELGDSALYLCASSPRSLDSNYGYTFGSGTRLTVV.

The chain joins TRBV30 to TRBJ1-6; 7 bases map to TRBD1. The trim removed 3 bases at V and 4 bases at J, leaving 3 bases unmatched. CDR3 length: 14 residues. Looked up from germline, CDR1 is GTSNPN and CDR2 is SVGIG (reference sequence). The CDR3 nucleotides read TGTGCCTGGAGAACACAGGGGTATAATTCACCCCTCCACTTT. Amino acids: CAWRTQGYNSPLHF.

Details on this clone: The same CDR3 is also encoded by other DNA sequences in this sample. The chain links TRBV11-3 to TRBJ2-6; no clear D gene. The CDR3 has 15 amino acids. CDR1 and CDR2 (germline): SGHNT, YENEEA. Trimming cost V 5 bases and J 0 bases, with 8 bases left between them. This chain's CDR3 is CASSNGGSGANVLTF. In DNA, the CDR3 is TGTGCCAGCAGCAACGGTGGCTCTGGGGCCAACGTCCTGACTTTC. The whole variable domain, filled in from reference TRBV11-3 and TRBJ2-6, reads EAGVVQSPRYKIIEKKQPVAFWCNPISGHNTLYWYLQNLGQGPELLIRYENEEAVDDSQLPKDRFSAERLKGVDSTLKIQPAELGDSAVYLCASSNGGSGANVLTFGAGSRLTVL.

This rearrangement joins TRBV6-2 or TRBV6-3 to TRBJ1-5, with D maybe TRBD1 (5 bases). V shed 0 bases and J shed 6 bases, with 12 bases lying between them. The CDR3 runs to 15 residues. From germline, CDR1 is MNHEY and CDR2 SVGEGT. The CDR3 bases are TGTGCCAGCAGTTACTCCCAGGGCGGGAGTCAGCCCCAGCATTTT. It specifies CASSYSQGGSQPQHF.

This clone has just a few counts. The DNA of the CDR3 is TGTGCCAGCAGCCAACGTGGACAGCCTAATGAAAAACTGTTTTTT. Protein product: CASSQRGQPNEKLFF. The chain combines TRBV3-1 (or the pseudogene TRBV3-2) with TRBJ1-4; a weak D match, TRBD1 (6 bases). Germline loops: CDR1 LGHDT, CDR2 YNNKEL (reference sequence). Trimming removed 2 bases at V and 3 bases at J, with 10 bases between. CDR3 length: 15 amino acids.

The chain carries TRBV7-9 and TRBJ1-5; tentatively, D is TRBD1 (5 bases). The CDR3 sequence is 13 residues long. From germline, CDR1 is SEHNR and CDR2 FQNEAQ (reference sequence). Trimming removed 0 bases from V and 7 bases from J, with 7 bases in between. CDR3 loop: CASSLAGGQPQHF. The CDR3 DNA follows: TGTGCCAGCAGCTTAGCGGGGGGGCAGCCCCAGCATTTT.

The CDR3: CASSLWASTDTQYF. CDR3 coding DNA: TGCGCCAGCAGCTTGTGGGCTAGCACAGATACGCAGTATTTT. The V call is TRBV5-1, the J call TRBJ2-3; D is undetermined. The ends were cut back, 1 base at V and 0 bases at J, with 6 bases in the middle. Germline-derived CDR1 and CDR2 are SGHRS and YFSETQ. The CDR3 consists of 14 residues.

The chain recombines TRBV4-3 with TRBJ2-5; 7 bases match TRBD1. The V gene end was trimmed by 0 bases and the J gene end by 4 bases; junction bases not matched to a gene: 8. Germline CDR1 LGHNA, CDR2 YSLEER. This CDR3 has 16 residues. The CDR3 nucleotides are TGCGCCAGCAGCCAAGATTACGAGGGGGCGGGAGAGACCCAGTACTTC. Protein product: CASSQDYEGAGETQYF.

This clone was counted a few times. The chain uses TRBV25-1 and TRBJ1-4; 11 positions match TRBD1. The CDR3 sequence is 16 residues long. Germline V gene lookup returns CDR1 MGHDK and CDR2 SYGVNS. V lost 3 bases to trimming and J lost 8 bases; unmatched junction nucleotides: 8. CDR3 nucleotides: TGTGCCAGCAGTGACGTTACCGGGACAGGGGGGGAAAAACTGTTTTTT. It codes for CASSDVTGTGGEKLFF.

The CDR3 spells CATSDPGQGPTDTQYF. The DNA of the CDR3 is TGTGCCACCAGTGATCCGGGACAGGGTCCCACAGATACGCAGTATTTT. The chain recombines TRBV24-1 with TRBJ2-3, with TRBD1 matching 9 bases. Germline CDR1 is KGHDR and CDR2 is SFDVKD. Trimming at V came to 3 bases and at J to 2 bases, leaving 5 bases not matched to a gene. This CDR3 has 16 residues.

The V call is TRBV27, the J call TRBJ2-2, with TRBD2 matching over 7 bases. This CDR3 is 14 amino acids long. J was trimmed by 4 bases and V by 5 bases; bases with no gene match: 4. Germline V CDR1 and CDR2: MNHEY, SMNVEV (reference sequence). CDR3 protein: CASSRGRGTGELFF. In DNA form, the CDR3 reads TGTGCCAGCAGTCGGGGGAGGGGCACCGGGGAGCTGTTTTTT.

The genes are TRBV5-1 and TRBJ2-1; 7 bases line up with TRBD2. The V segment lost 7 bases and the J segment 0 bases; nucleotides outside the gene matches: 4. The CDR3 consists of 14 residues. Germline CDR1 SGHRS, CDR2 YFSETQ. The CDR3 is CASSSGDSYNEQFF. The DNA of the CDR3 is TGCGCCAGCTCTAGCGGAGACTCCTACAATGAGCAGTTCTTC.

CDR3 in DNA: TGTGCCAGCAGCCCGATCGGCCAGGGGTTAGCTTTCTTT. As protein: CASSPIGQGLAFF. The chain uses TRBV5-6 and TRBJ1-1; TRBD1 might be the D (6 bases). Trimming took off 4 bases at V and 10 bases at J, with 17 bases between the two ends. CDR3 size: 13 residues. Germline CDR1 is SGHDT and CDR2 is YYEEEE.

The chain has TRBV5-1 and TRBJ2-7; 7 nucleotides agree with TRBD1. The germline V gene has CDR1 SGHRS and CDR2 YFSETQ. This CDR3 spans 14 amino acids. Unmatched junction bases numbered 5, after V lost 4 bases and J lost 1 base. CDR3 region: CASSASGQSYEQYF. CDR3 coding DNA: TGCGCCAGCAGCGCCTCGGGACAGTCCTACGAGCAGTACTTC.

J is TRBJ1-2 and V is TRBV3-1 (or the pseudogene TRBV3-2), with unresolved D. The CDR3 spans 14 residues. From germline, CDR1 is LGHDT and CDR2 YNNKEL (reference sequence). With 1 base removed from V and 2 bases from J, the gap between germline ends came to 8 bases. CDR3: CASSQGVENYGYTF. The CDR3 nucleotides are TGTGCCAGCAGCCAAGGTGTAGAAAACTATGGCTACACCTTC.

A remark on this clone: At one of its ends the junction is not consistent with the germline gene, which may arise from a read error. The chain joins TRBV19 to TRBJ1-2; the match to TRBD1 covers 10 bases. The CDR3 spans 14 residues. The germline CDR1 and CDR2 sequences are LNHDA and SQIVND (reference sequence). The CDR3 loop is CASSARTGGLRGAF. CDR3 DNA: TGTGCCAGTAGTGCTCGGACAGGGGGACTACGTGGCGCCTTC.

The chain has TRBV5-5 and TRBJ2-2, with D unclear. CDR3 size: 14 residues. Between the trimmed V and J ends, which lost 3 bases and 5 bases, there was a span of 11 bases. Germline-derived CDR1 and CDR2 are SGHKS and YYEKEE (reference sequence). The CDR3 DNA sequence: TGTGCCAGCAGCTACACTGCACAGACCGGGGAGCTGTTTTTT. This gives the protein CASSYTAQTGELFF.